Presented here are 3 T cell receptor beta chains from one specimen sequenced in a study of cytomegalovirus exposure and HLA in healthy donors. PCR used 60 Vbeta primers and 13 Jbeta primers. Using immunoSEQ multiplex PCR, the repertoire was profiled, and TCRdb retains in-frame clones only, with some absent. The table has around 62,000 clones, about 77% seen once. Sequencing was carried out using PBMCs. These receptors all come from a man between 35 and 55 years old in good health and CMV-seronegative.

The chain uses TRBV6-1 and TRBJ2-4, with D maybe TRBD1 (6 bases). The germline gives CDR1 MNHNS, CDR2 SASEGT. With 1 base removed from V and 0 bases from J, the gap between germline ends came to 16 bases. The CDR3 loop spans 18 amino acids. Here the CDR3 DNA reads TGTGCCAGCAGTGAAGATCCTGGACAGTCTATAGCCAAAAACATTCAGTACTTC. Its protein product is CASSEDPGQSIAKNIQYF.

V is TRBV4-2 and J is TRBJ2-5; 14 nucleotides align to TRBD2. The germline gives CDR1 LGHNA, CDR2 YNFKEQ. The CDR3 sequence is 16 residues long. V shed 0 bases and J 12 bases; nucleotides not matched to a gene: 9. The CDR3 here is CASSQEVSTSGRAKYF. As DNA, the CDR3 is TGTGCCAGCAGCCAAGAGGTATCGACTAGCGGGAGGGCGAAGTACTTC.

CDR3 loop: CASSQDRTLYTEAFF. The CDR3 nucleotides are TGTGCCAGCAGCCAAGATAGGACACTGTACACTGAAGCTTTCTTT. V and J are TRBV4-2 and TRBJ1-1; D is perhaps TRBD1 (5 bases). Germline V CDR1 and CDR2: LGHNA, YNFKEQ. V was cut by 0 bases and J by 3 bases, with 11 bases left in between. There are 15 residues in the CDR3.